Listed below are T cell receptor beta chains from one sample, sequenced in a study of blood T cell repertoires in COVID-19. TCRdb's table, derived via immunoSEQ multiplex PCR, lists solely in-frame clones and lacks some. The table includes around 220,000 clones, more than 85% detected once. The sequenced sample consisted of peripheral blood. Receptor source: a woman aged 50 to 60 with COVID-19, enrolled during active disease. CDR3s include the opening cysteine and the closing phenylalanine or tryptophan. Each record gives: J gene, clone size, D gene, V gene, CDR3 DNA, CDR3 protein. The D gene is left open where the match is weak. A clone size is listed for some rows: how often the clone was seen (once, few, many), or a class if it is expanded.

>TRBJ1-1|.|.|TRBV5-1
TGCGCCAGCAGCTTGGTTGTGGGGAGCACTGAAGCTTTCTTT
CASSLVVGSTEAFF
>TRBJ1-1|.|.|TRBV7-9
TGTGCCAGCAGGCCAACTAACACTGAAGCTTTCTTT
CASRPTNTEAFF
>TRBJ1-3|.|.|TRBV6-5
TGTGCCAGCACCCTAGACCGGGGGGCCATATATTTT
CASTLDRGAIYF
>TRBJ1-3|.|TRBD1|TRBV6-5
TGTGCCAGCAGTCCACAGGGGGTCTCTGGAAACACCATATATTTT
CASSPQGVSGNTIYF
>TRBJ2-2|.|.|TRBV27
TGTGCCAGCGCACCCACCCGGCGGCAGGGTAACGGGGAGCTGTTTTTT
CASAPTRRQGNGELFF
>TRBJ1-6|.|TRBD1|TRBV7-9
TGTGCCAGCAGTTCCGGGACAGTATATTCACCCCTCCACTTT
CASSSGTVYSPLHF
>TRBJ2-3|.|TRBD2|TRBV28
TGTGCCAGCAGTGAGCGGGGGCGCACAGATACGCAGTATTTT
CASSERGRTDTQYF
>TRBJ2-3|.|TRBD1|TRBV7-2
TGTGCCAGCAGCGCGACAGGGAGTAGCACAGATACGCAGTATTTT
CASSATGSSTDTQYF
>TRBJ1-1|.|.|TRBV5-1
TGCGCCAGCAGCTTGGGATTTTCGGACACTGAAGCTTTCTTT
CASSLGFSDTEAFF
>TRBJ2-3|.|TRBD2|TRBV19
TGTGCCAGTAGTAGGGGTGCTAGCGGTCCCGGAGATACGCAGTATTTT
CASSRGASGPGDTQYF
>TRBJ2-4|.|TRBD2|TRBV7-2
TGTGCCAGCAGCTCTACCCTTGGGGGGGTAGCCAAAAACATTCAGTACTTC
CASSSTLGGVAKNIQYF
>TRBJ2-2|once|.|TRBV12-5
TGTGCTAGTGGTTTGCAGGCCGGGGAGCTGTTTTTT
CASGLQAGELFF
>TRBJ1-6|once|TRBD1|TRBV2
TGTGCCAGCAGTGTGACAGGGGAGGGTTCACCCCTCCACTTT
CASSVTGEGSPLHF
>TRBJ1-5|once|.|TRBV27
TGTGCCAGCAGTGATACAGGATGGGGTCAGCCCCAGCATTTT
CASSDTGWGQPQHF
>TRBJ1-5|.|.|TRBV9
TGTGCCAGCAGCTCCACCACAAATCAGCCCCAGCATTTT
CASSSTTNQPQHF
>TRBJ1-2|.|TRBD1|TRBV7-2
TGTGCCAGCAGCTTATCTCCCAAACAGGGGAATCCTGGCTACACCTTC
CASSLSPKQGNPGYTF
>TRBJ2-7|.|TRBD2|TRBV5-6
TGTGCCAGCAGCTGGGGGAGGGCCTACGAGCAGTACTTC
CASSWGRAYEQYF
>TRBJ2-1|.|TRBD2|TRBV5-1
TGCGCCAGCAGCTCCCTCCCTAGCGGGGGTTACAATGAGCAGTTCTTC
CASSSLPSGGYNEQFF
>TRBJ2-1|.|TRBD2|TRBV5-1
TGCGCCAGCAGCTTGGCGGCGGGGGGGCTCCACAATGAGCAGTTCTTC
CASSLAAGGLHNEQFF
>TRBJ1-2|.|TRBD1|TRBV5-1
TGCGCCAGCAGCTGGACAGGGGGGGACTATGGCTACACCTTC
CASSWTGGDYGYTF
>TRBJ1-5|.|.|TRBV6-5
TGTGCCAGCAGCCTAGGGACACCCAATCAGCCCCAGCATTTT
CASSLGTPNQPQHF
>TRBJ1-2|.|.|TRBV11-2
TGTGCCAGCAGCTTAGTTTGGGGGGATCCCCTCTATGGCTACACCTTC
CASSLVWGDPLYGYTF
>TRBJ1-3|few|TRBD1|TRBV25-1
TGTGCCAGCACCCGGACAGGGACTGGAAACACCATATATTTT
CASTRTGTGNTIYF
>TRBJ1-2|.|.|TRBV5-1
TGCGCCAGCAGCTTGGGTCCTAAGGAGTATGGCTACACCTTC
CASSLGPKEYGYTF
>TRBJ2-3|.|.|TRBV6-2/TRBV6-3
TGTGCCAGCAGTTACTCCGGCGGGGTGGGAACAGATACGCAGTATTTT
CASSYSGGVGTDTQYF
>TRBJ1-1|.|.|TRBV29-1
TGCAGCGTGCAGGTTTCGGGGGACACTGAAGCTTTCTTT
CSVQVSGDTEAFF
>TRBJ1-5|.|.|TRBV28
TGTGCCAGCAACAGTGACAATCAGCCCCAGCATTTT
CASNSDNQPQHF
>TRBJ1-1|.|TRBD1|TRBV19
TGTGCCAGTAGTATAACGGGGACAGGGGGCTCAGCTTTCTTT
CASSITGTGGSAFF
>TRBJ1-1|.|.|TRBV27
TGTGCCAGCAGTAGGGTGACAGATAACACTGAAGCTTTCTTT
CASSRVTDNTEAFF
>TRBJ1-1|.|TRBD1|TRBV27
TGTGCCAGCAGTTCTCCCAGGGGGCGCGGCACTGAAGCTTTCTTT
CASSSPRGRGTEAFF
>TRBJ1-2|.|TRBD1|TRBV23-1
TGCGCCAGCAGTCAACGGGACAGGGGGTGTTCGAGTGGCTACACCTTC
CASSQRDRGCSSGYTF
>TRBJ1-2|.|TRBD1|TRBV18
TGTGCCAGCTCTCAGTGGACAGGATTTAACTATGGCTACACCTTC
CASSQWTGFNYGYTF
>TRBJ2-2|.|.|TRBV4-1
TGCGCCAGCAGCCACCGCGAGGAGGGGAACACCGGGGAGCTGTTTTTT
CASSHREEGNTGELFF
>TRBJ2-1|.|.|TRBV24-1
TGTGCCACCAGTGATTCCCAGGCAAGAAGCTCCTACAATGAGCAGTTCTTC
CATSDSQARSSYNEQFF
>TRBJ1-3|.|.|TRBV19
TGTGCCAGTAGTTACACGTCGATCTCCGGAAACACCATATATTTT
CASSYTSISGNTIYF
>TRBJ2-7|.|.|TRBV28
TGTGCCAGCAGTTTATGGGGAACAGGGCTCTCCTACGAGCAGTACTTC
CASSLWGTGLSYEQYF
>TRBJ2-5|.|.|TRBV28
TGTGCCAGTCATGAGGTCAGCCAAGAGACCCAGTACTTC
CASHEVSQETQYF
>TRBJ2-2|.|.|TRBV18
TGTGCCAGCTCACCACCGCCAGGGTTGGCCGGGGAGCTGTTTTTT
CASSPPPGLAGELFF
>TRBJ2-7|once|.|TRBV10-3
TGTGCCATCAGTGGTTACCGGGACTTCGACTCCTCCTACGAGCAGTACTTC
CAISGYRDFDSSYEQYF
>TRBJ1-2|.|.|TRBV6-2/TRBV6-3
TGTGCCAGCAGTTACCCCGGACACGTCTATGGCTACACCTTC
CASSYPGHVYGYTF
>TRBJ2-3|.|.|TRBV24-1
TGTGCCACCAGTGCAAGGGGCCCGAAAGGTGGGCAGTATTTT
CATSARGPKGGQYF
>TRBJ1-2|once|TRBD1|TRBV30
TGTGCCTGGAGTGCACGACGGGCGACAGGGGAAGACATCCCGACTAACTATGGCTACACCTTC
CAWSARRATGEDIPTNYGYTF
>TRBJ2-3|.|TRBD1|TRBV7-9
TGTGCCAGCAGCCACAGAGGGACAGGGGGCTCTGTAGATACGCAGTATTTT
CASSHRGTGGSVDTQYF
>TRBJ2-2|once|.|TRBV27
TGTGCCAGCAGTTCATTGGGTAGCGGCGGGGCTTACACCGGGGAGCTGTTTTTT
CASSSLGSGGAYTGELFF
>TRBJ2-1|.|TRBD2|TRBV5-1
TGCGCCAGCAGCTTGGTAGCTAGCGGGGTGAGCTCCTACAATGAGCAGTTCTTC
CASSLVASGVSSYNEQFF
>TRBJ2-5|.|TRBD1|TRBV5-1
TGCGCCAGCAGCTTGGGGGGACAGGGGTCGAAAGAGACCCAGTACTTC
CASSLGGQGSKETQYF
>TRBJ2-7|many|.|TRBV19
TGTGCCAGTAGTATCCGACCGTTCACCAGGAAGAGCTCCTACGAGCAGTACTTC
CASSIRPFTRKSSYEQYF
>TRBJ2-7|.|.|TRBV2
TGTGCCAGCAGTGAGACAGAATTTTACGAGCAGTACTTC
CASSETEFYEQYF
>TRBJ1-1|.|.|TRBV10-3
TGTGCGAGTTGGGGCAGGGGCACTGAAGCTTTCTTT
CASWGRGTEAFF
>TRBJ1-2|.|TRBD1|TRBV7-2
TGTGCCAGCAGCTTAGAAAGGGGGCGCTATAATAACTATGGCTACACCTTC
CASSLERGRYNNYGYTF
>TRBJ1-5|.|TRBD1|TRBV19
TGTGCCAGTAGTATGGGGACAGGGATCAATCAGCCCCAGCATTTT
CASSMGTGINQPQHF
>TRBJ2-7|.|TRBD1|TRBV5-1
TGCGCCAGCAGCCTAGACAGGGCTAATTCTGAGCAGTACTTC
CASSLDRANSEQYF
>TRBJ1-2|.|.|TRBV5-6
TGTGCCAGCAGCTTAAACAGGAACTATGGCTACACCTTC
CASSLNRNYGYTF
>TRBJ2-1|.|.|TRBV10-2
TGCGCCAGCAGTGCTCATAACCGACTAATGGGGGGCTACAATGAGCAGTTCTTC
CASSAHNRLMGGYNEQFF
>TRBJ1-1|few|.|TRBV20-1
TGCAGTGGAGAGACAAACACTGAAGCTTTCTTT
CSGETNTEAFF